This T cell receptor beta chain was sequenced during a study of T-cell reconstitution after alpha-beta-depleted transplantation in children (dated by TCRdb to the mid-2010s). About the study as a whole: Using TCR repertoire profiling, the study quantitatively followed how T-cell immune reconstitution unfolded in children after TCRalphabeta/CD19-depleted allogeneic hematopoietic cell transplantation. Broader findings and caveats from the paper: Over subsequent months, a decline in hyperexpanded clone frequencies was noted, and after one year, T-cell counts and TCRbeta diversity were mostly ascribed to newly produced T cells. The apparently early alphabetaT-cell count recovery about two months after transplant was reportedly dependent on only several hundred rapidly expanded clones derived from non-depleted graft cells. In some patients, the high TCRbeta diversity seen at day 60 was put down to recipient T cells and intrathymic progenitors that had survived conditioning.

In regard to this clonotype: Which antigen it targets is not known. There are no base qualities to consult, and no much larger clone falls within one base.

The library was made by PCR. Sequenced on an Illumina HiSeq 2500. TCR libraries were prepared with molecular barcoding, using unique molecular identifiers to normalize TCRbeta repertoire quantification. The raw public data were reprocessed by TCRdb itself: fastp quality trimming at Q25, MiXCR clonotype calling, in-frame beta chains only. CDR3 protein duplicates are merged, each entry listing the most common genes and DNA. Within this sample are fewer than 85,000 distinct CDR3 sequences, with around 14% of them counted one time only. The top ten constitute less than 35% of the sample. The CDR3 covers 18 residues, taking in both the cysteine and the phenylalanine. Only the CDR3 part of the read is kept: 54 bases, read in frame from the first base. The junction carries 19 bases between V and J, which are trimmed by 1 base and 3 bases respectively. The sample's treatment or condition, from its label and the paper: allogeneic hematopoietic cell transplantation with graft depleted of TCRalphabeta T cells and CD19 B cells. The transplant recipients were children given TCRalphabeta/CD19-depleted allogeneic hematopoietic cell grafts.

Sequenced material: PBMCs, mostly from graft donor cells, taken 180 days after TCRalphabeta/CD19-depleted stem cell transplant. The source is a male patient between 2 and 15 years old who had a stem cell transplant for acute lymphoblastic leukemia, so the T cells may come from the graft donor. This chain joins TRBV12-3 or TRBV12-4 to TRBJ1-5; a weak D assignment points to TRBD1 (5 bases agree). The CDR3 corresponds to CASSLVFSRGKDNQPQHF. In nucleotide form, the sequence is TGTGCCAGCAGTTTAGTTTTTTCCCGGGGCAAAGACAATCAGCCCCAGCATTTT.